In its sample, the clone carrying this T cell receptor (beta chain) was seen once. Compared with germline, one end of the junction differs, possibly owing to a read error. Unique molecular identifiers were incorporated when the TCRbeta library was constructed. TCRdb passed the PCR reads through MiXCR, listing each CDR3 protein once. The sample contains around 480,000 distinct CDR3 sequences, over 25% of which appear only once. CDR1 is LGHDT and CDR2 is YNNKEL in the germline V gene (reference sequence). CDR3 length: 15 residues. The data stem from a study of T-cell reconstitution after alpha-beta-depleted transplantation in children.

The sequence was collected from a human donor who donated a stem cell graft to a child with aplastic anemia. The source material was PBMCs from the stem cell graft donor, sampled from the stem cell graft. The gene calls are TRBV3-1 and TRBJ1-6; D possibly corresponds to TRBD1 (5 bases). The CDR3 coding sequence is TGTGCCAGCAGCCAAGGACAGTTGGGAAATTCCCCCCTCCACTTT. This codes for CASSQGQLGNSPLHF. Supplemented by reference TRBV3-1 and TRBJ1-6, the full variable domain reads DTAVSQTPKYLVTQMGNDKSIKCEQNLGHDTMYWYKQDSKKFLKIMFSYNNKELIINETVPNRFSPKSPDKAHLNLHINSLELGDSAVYFCASSQGQLGNSPLHFGNGTRLTVT.